This T cell receptor beta chain was sequenced during a study of blood T cell repertoires in COVID-19. The wider study: Researchers got acute and convalescent COVID-19 samples from the United States, Italy and Spain. Sources were T cells, B-cell-depleted T cells, or PBMCs; the material itself was cDNA or gDNA.

In the authors' workflow: Amplification from reference gene primers served as the basis for estimated nucleated cell counts. TCRdb keeps only in-frame clones here, not all; method: immunoSEQ multiplex PCR. Clone size and V and J calls were adopted from that table, with D and trimming inferred from the DNA. The sample includes roughly 230,000 clones, around 90% of them seen just once. Seattle's cohort entered during active infection and was followed longitudinally. The germline V gene has CDR1 MNHEY and CDR2 SMNVEV (reference sequence). With 1 base removed from V and 1 base from J, the gap between germline ends came to 20 bases. The CDR3 is 19 residues long.

Sequencing used peripheral blood. This sequence was found in a man aged 30 to 39 with COVID-19, enrolled during active disease. The chain recombines TRBV27 with TRBJ1-5, with TRBD1 as a possible D gene (5 bases). CDR3 loop: CASSLFGPGRGFSNQPQHF. The CDR3 DNA sequence: TGTGCCAGCAGTTTATTTGGGCCTGGGAGGGGATTCAGCAATCAGCCCCAGCATTTT.